This TCR beta chain was documented in a study of siplizumab effects on memory and regulatory T cells. Libraries were prepared by immunoSEQ multiplex PCR; TCRdb keeps only in-frame clonotypes and omits some of them. Of around 95,000 clones listed, around 93% are singletons. The specimen was non-Treg CD4+ T cells sorted from blood. The TCR was taken from a human donor in good health.

The CDR3 is CASSPDRLSYEQYF. CDR3 DNA: TGTGCCAGCAGCCCCGACAGGTTGAGTTACGAGCAGTACTTC. The rearrangement links TRBV7-2 to TRBJ2-7; D is possibly TRBD1 (6 bases). Trimming removed 5 bases from V and 4 bases from J, with 15 bases in between. CDR3 size: 14 residues. Germline CDR1 and CDR2: SGHTA and FQGNSA.